These 29 T cell receptor beta chains came from one sample sequenced in a study of blood T cell repertoires in COVID-19. Method: immunoSEQ multiplex PCR; TCRdb's copy keeps in-frame clones and lacks some. The sample gives 180,000 or so clones, roughly 82% of which show up once; 7.5% to 10% is in the top ten. Sequencing input: PBMCs or T cells enriched from blood (not recorded which). The source of these receptors is a woman under 40 who had recovered from COVID-19.

This chain connects TRBV27 to TRBJ2-1; D is possibly TRBD2 (6 bases). Germline loops: CDR1 MNHEY, CDR2 SMNVEV (reference sequence). The V and J ends lost 3 bases and 9 bases respectively, with 12 bases between them. CDR3 length equals 13 residues. In nucleotides, the CDR3 is TGTGCCAGCAGTTTTGGCCAGGGAGGTGAGCAGTTCTTC. Amino acids: CASSFGQGGEQFF.

The chain combines TRBV3-1 (or the pseudogene TRBV3-2) with TRBJ2-7; 9 positions match TRBD2. This CDR3 has 16 amino acids. Looked up from germline, CDR1 is LGHDT and CDR2 is YNNKEL (reference sequence). J was trimmed by 3 bases and V by 0 bases; bases with no gene match: 6. The CDR3 sequence: CASSQDGTSLVYEQYF. DNA of the CDR3: TGTGCCAGCAGCCAAGACGGGACTAGCCTCGTCTACGAGCAGTACTTC.

V gene TRBV13 combines with J gene TRBJ1-2; the D gene is possibly TRBD1 (5 bases). Germline CDR1 is PRHDT and CDR2 is FYEKMQ (reference sequence). V lost 3 bases and J 5 bases, leaving 13 bases between the germline ends. This CDR3 spans 14 amino acids. DNA for the CDR3: TGTGCCAGCAGCTTGGGGACGGGGGGATATGGCTACACCTTC. It encodes CASSLGTGGYGYTF.

The rearrangement links TRBV11-1 to TRBJ2-5; 11 bases are a match to TRBD2. In germline, CDR1 is SGHAT, CDR2 FQDESV (reference sequence). CDR3 length: 14 residues. Losses at the gene ends were 6 bases for V and 4 bases for J; bases not matched to a gene: 4. DNA of the CDR3: TGTGCCAGCAGTAGCGGGAGGGCCACAGAGACCCAGTACTTC. It codes for CASSSGRATETQYF. Based on the CDR3 plus reference TRBV11-1 and TRBJ2-5, the full variable domain is EAEVAQSPRYKITEKSQAVAFWCDPISGHATLYWYRQILGQGPELLVQFQDESVVDDSQLPKDRFSAERLKGVDSTLKIQPAELGDSAMYLCASSSGRATETQYFGPGTRLLVL.

This chain connects TRBV12-3 or TRBV12-4 to TRBJ2-3, with 7 bases matching TRBD2. The CDR3 consists of 13 residues. The junction had 5 bases not matched to a gene; V was cut back by 6 bases and J by 5 bases. CDR3 sequence (DNA): TGTGCCAGCAGGCCCACTAGCGTAGATACGCAGTATTTT. It encodes CASRPTSVDTQYF.

The chain recombines TRBV27 with TRBJ2-1; the D gene is possibly TRBD1 (5 bases). Between the trimmed V and J ends, which lost 8 bases and 6 bases, there was a span of 14 bases. CDR3 size: 13 residues. Per germline, CDR1 MNHEY and CDR2 SMNVEV (reference sequence). The CDR3 protein is CASSLGDANEQFF. For the CDR3, the DNA is TGTGCCAGCTCCCTAGGGGATGCCAATGAGCAGTTCTTC.

The rearrangement uses TRBV28 and TRBJ1-1; perhaps TRBD1 as D (5 bases). Trimming shortened V by 7 bases and J by 0 bases, and 12 bases separated the two germline ends. The CDR3 sequence is 14 residues long. The germline gives CDR1 MDHEN, CDR2 SYDVKM. The CDR3 DNA is TGTGCCAGCAAGACGGGACTGATGAACACTGAAGCTTTCTTT. It is translated as CASKTGLMNTEAFF.

V usage is TRBV4-1 and J usage is TRBJ2-7, with D tentatively TRBD1 (6 bases). Trimming took off 2 bases at V and 0 bases at J, with 11 bases between the two ends. The CDR3 contains 15 residues. Germline V gives CDR1 MGHRA, CDR2 YSYEKL. The DNA of the CDR3 is TGCGCCAGCAGCCAATCGGGACACCTCTCCTACGAGCAGTACTTC. This encodes CASSQSGHLSYEQYF.

V usage is TRBV28 and J usage is TRBJ1-6, with unresolved D. Germline V CDR1 and CDR2: MDHEN, SYDVKM. V lost 3 bases, J lost 6 bases, and 12 bases lay in between. The CDR3 has 15 residues. CDR3 sequence: CASSFRAGGNSPLHF. In DNA form, the CDR3 reads TGTGCCAGCAGTTTTCGGGCGGGTGGTAATTCACCCCTCCACTTT.

This rearrangement joins TRBV5-1 to TRBJ2-3; 11 nucleotides agree with TRBD1. There are 15 residues in the CDR3. The germline V gene encodes CDR1 SGHRS and CDR2 YFSETQ. With V trimmed by 4 bases and J by 6 bases, 7 bases remained unmatched. The CDR3 region is CASSPGQGAADTQYF. The CDR3 nucleotides read TGCGCCAGCAGCCCCGGACAGGGGGCGGCCGATACGCAGTATTTT.

This clone came up once. V usage is TRBV2 and J usage is TRBJ2-6, with 10 nucleotides matching TRBD1. With V trimmed by 4 bases and J by 0 bases, 3 bases remained unmatched. Looked up from germline, CDR1 is SNHLY and CDR2 is FYNNEI. This CDR3 has 17 amino acids. The DNA of the CDR3 is TGTGCCAGCAGTGCCGGGACAGGGGTCTCTGGGGCCAACGTCCTGACTTTC. It is translated as CASSAGTGVSGANVLTF.

The J gene is TRBJ2-7, the V gene TRBV5-1; the D gene is possibly TRBD1 (6 bases). The V gene lost 0 bases and the J gene lost 5 bases, with 12 bases spanning the gap. The CDR3 consists of 14 residues. CDR1 SGHRS and CDR2 YFSETQ come from the germline V gene. This CDR3 reads CASSLEGVLNEQYF. CDR3 in DNA: TGCGCCAGCAGCTTGGAGGGGGTCCTCAACGAGCAGTACTTC. The full variable domain, completed using reference TRBV5-1 and TRBJ2-7, is KAGVTQTPRYLIKTRGQQVTLSCSPISGHRSVSWYQQTPGQGLQFLFEYFSETQRNKGNFPGRFSGRQFSNSRSEMNVSTLELGDSALYLCASSLEGVLNEQYFGPGTRLTVT.

The chain recombines TRBV27 with TRBJ2-7; weak D call: TRBD1 (7 bases). Germline V gene data show CDR1 as MNHEY and CDR2 as SMNVEV (reference sequence). V was clipped by 3 bases and J by 0 bases, with 15 bases between them. The CDR3 totals 16 residues. CDR3 coding DNA: TGTGCCAGCAGTTTCAGACAGGGACTCCCCTCCTACGAGCAGTACTTC. Its translation is CASSFRQGLPSYEQYF.

This clone was observed a single time. The chain has TRBV5-1 and TRBJ1-6, with D possibly matching TRBD1 (5 bases). V was trimmed by 0 bases and J by 11 bases, leaving 21 bases between them. Germline CDR1 is SGHRS and CDR2 is YFSETQ. The CDR3 has 17 residues. CDR3 DNA: TGCGCCAGCAGCTTGGCCACAGGAGGCGCGGAGGGAACACCCCTCCACTTT. Its protein product is CASSLATGGAEGTPLHF.

The chain couples TRBV6-2 or TRBV6-3 to TRBJ1-1; D uncertain. Germline V gene lookup returns CDR1 MNHEY and CDR2 SVGEGT. There are 15 residues in the CDR3. Trimming stripped 5 bases from V and 4 bases from J, with 17 bases between. The CDR3 DNA reads as TGTGCCAGCAGTCCATCCCGGAGGGTGGCCACTGAAGCTTTCTTT. Its protein product is CASSPSRRVATEAFF.

The genes are TRBV20-1 and TRBJ2-7; D gene uncertain. The V end lost 3 bases, the J end lost 6 bases, and 6 bases lay between the germline ends. From germline, CDR1 is DFQATT and CDR2 SNEGSKA (reference sequence). CDR3 length equals 10 residues. The CDR3 DNA reads TGCAGTGCTAGTCGTCCCGAGCAGTACTTC. Its protein is CSASRPEQYF.

The chain carries TRBV3-1 (or the pseudogene TRBV3-2) and TRBJ2-1; tentatively, D is TRBD1 (5 bases). The CDR3 runs to 12 residues. Germline CDR1 LGHDT, CDR2 YNNKEL (reference sequence). V lost 3 bases to trimming and J lost 5 bases, with 5 bases between them. The CDR3 DNA is TGTGCCAGCAGCCAGACAGACAATGAGCAGTTCTTC. Amino acids: CASSQTDNEQFF.

The J gene is TRBJ2-2, the V gene TRBV19; 12 nucleotides line up with TRBD2. Germline trimming cut 4 bases from V and 2 bases from J; bases unmatched to any gene: 2. The germline CDR1 and CDR2 sequences are LNHDA and SQIVND (reference sequence). The CDR3 loop spans 16 amino acids. CDR3 in amino acids: CASSKTSGRNTGELFF. The CDR3 bases are TGTGCCAGTAGTAAGACTAGCGGGAGAAACACCGGGGAGCTGTTTTTT.

This clone has only one observation. J is TRBJ2-1 and V is TRBV6-2 or TRBV6-3, with TRBD2 identical over 8 bases. With 6 bases clipped from V and 0 bases from J, the junction kept 22 bases outside the gene matches. CDR1 and CDR2 from the germline V gene are MNHEY and SVGEGT. The CDR3 is 21 amino acids. The CDR3 reads CASSPRWIAGRFLSSYNEQFF. Written as DNA, the CDR3 is TGTGCCAGCAGCCCCAGGTGGATAGCGGGAAGATTTCTTAGCTCCTACAATGAGCAGTTCTTC.

The CDR3 loop reads CASSFAGGHEQFF. The CDR3 region has the DNA TGTGCCAGCAGTTTCGCGGGGGGACATGAGCAGTTCTTC. J is TRBJ2-1 and V is TRBV28, with TRBD2 matching over 8 bases. V was pared by 3 bases and J by 8 bases, with 3 bases of the junction left unmatched. Germline V gives CDR1 MDHEN, CDR2 SYDVKM. CDR3 length: 13 amino acids.

This clone appeared a few times. The chain recombines TRBV5-5 with TRBJ1-2; 8 bases are shared with TRBD1. The CDR3 has 15 amino acids. CDR1 is SGHKS and CDR2 is YYEKEE in the germline V gene (reference sequence). With 4 bases clipped from V and 3 bases from J, the junction kept 8 bases outside the gene matches. CDR3 amino acids: CASSARTGQDYGYTF. The CDR3 nucleotides read TGTGCCAGCAGCGCCCGGACAGGGCAGGACTATGGCTACACCTTC.

In its sample, this clone was seen once. This sequence joins TRBV12-3 or TRBV12-4 and TRBJ2-7; tentatively, D is TRBD1 (5 bases). Trimming took 4 bases from V and 1 from J, leaving 8 bases between them. This CDR3 has 13 amino acids. The CDR3 sequence: CASSWGRSYEQYF. The CDR3 coding sequence is TGTGCCAGCAGTTGGGGCAGGTCCTACGAGCAGTACTTC.

The V gene is TRBV6-5, the J gene TRBJ2-7; TRBD2 might be the D (5 bases). CDR3 length: 14 residues. V dropped 9 bases and J dropped 0 bases, with 15 bases sitting between them. Germline CDR1 reads MNHEY; CDR2 reads SVGAGI. The chain's CDR3 is CASTRERASYEQYF. The CDR3 DNA reads as TGTGCCAGTACTAGAGAACGGGCCTCCTACGAGCAGTACTTC.

The sample holds one count of this clone. This chain links TRBV29-1 with TRBJ2-1; 15 bases agree with TRBD2. Trimming cost V 4 bases and J 7 bases; bases outside gene matches: 2. Germline V lookup: CDR1 SQVTM, CDR2 ANQGSEA. The CDR3 is made up of 14 amino acids. In DNA, the CDR3 is TGCAGCGTTGTGGGACTAGCGGGAGGTAATGAGCAGTTCTTC. Protein: CSVVGLAGGNEQFF.

The rearrangement links TRBV5-4 to TRBJ2-7; maybe TRBD2 (5 bases). The CDR3 consists of 15 residues. V lost 3 bases and J lost 6, with 19 bases in between. CDR1 is SGHNT, CDR2 YYREEE, per germline (reference sequence). CDR3 coding DNA: TGTGCCAGCAGCTCGTCCGGGATCTTCGGGCTCGAGCAGTACTTC. As protein: CASSSSGIFGLEQYF.

This chain joins TRBV18 and TRBJ2-1, with D possibly TRBD1 on 5 matching bases. CDR3 length: 14 amino acids. Germline CDR1 is KGHSH and CDR2 is LQKENI. Trimming removed 1 base at V and 7 bases at J, with 11 bases between. CDR3 coding DNA: TGTGCCAGCTCACCACAAGGGGCGCAAAATGAGCAGTTCTTC. Residues: CASSPQGAQNEQFF.

The chain couples TRBV28 to TRBJ2-7, with 9 bases lining up with TRBD2. The J segment lost 4 bases and the V segment lost 3 bases, leaving 10 bases of the junction unmatched. Germline CDR1 and CDR2: MDHEN and SYDVKM. The CDR3 runs 16 residues. The CDR3 sequence is CASSFSLTSGKYEQYF. Here the CDR3 DNA reads TGTGCCAGCAGTTTCAGTTTGACTAGCGGAAAATACGAGCAGTACTTC.

Turning to this clone: The same CDR3 arises from other DNA sequences in this sample as well. The CDR3 protein is CASSLGQGDYGYTF. In DNA, the CDR3 is TGTGCCAGCAGTTTAGGACAGGGCGACTATGGCTACACCTTC. V is TRBV6-5 and J is TRBJ1-2; 8 positions agree with TRBD1. V lost 4 bases, J lost 3 bases, and 4 bases stayed unmatched. The V gene's germline CDR1 is MNHEY and CDR2 SVGAGI. The CDR3 spans 14 residues.

V and J are TRBV6-4 and TRBJ1-5, with no clear D. The CDR3 loop spans 16 amino acids. Germline V CDR1 and CDR2: MRHNA, SNTAGT. V shed 0 bases and J shed 4 bases, with 13 bases lying between them. CDR3: CASSDSSGIFNQPQHF. In DNA form, the CDR3 reads TGTGCCAGCAGTGACTCCTCGGGGATCTTTAATCAGCCCCAGCATTTT.